These 15 T cell receptor beta chains came from one sample sequenced in a study of shared clonotypes between healthy human individuals. TCRdb keeps only in-frame clones here, not all; method: immunoSEQ multiplex PCR. The sample yields 2 million to 2.5 million clones, 85% to 95% seen once. Material: naive CD4+ T cells from PBMCs. Subset indicated: CD45RA+ positively selected. These receptors came from a man between 18 and 29 years old in good health. Some clones in this sample may be carry-over from other donors' samples.

In this sample, this clone turned up a few times. Written as DNA, the CDR3 is TGTGCCAGCAGTTTCCCCAGGGGAACCCAGCATTTT. It specifies CASSFPRGTQHF. The V and J genes are TRBV28 and TRBJ1-5; maybe TRBD1 (6 bases). Trimming shortened V by 3 bases and J by 11 bases, and 11 bases separated the two germline ends. This CDR3 comprises 12 residues. Germline-derived CDR1 and CDR2 are MDHEN and SYDVKM. Full variable domain (remainder filled in from reference TRBV28 and TRBJ1-5): DVKVTQSSRYLVKRTGEKVFLECVQDMDHENMFWYRQDPGLGLRLIYFSYDVKMKEKGDIPEGYSVSREKKERFSLILESASTNQTSMYLCASSFPRGTQHFGDGTRLSIL.

On this clone itself: Other nucleotide sequences from this sample produce the same CDR3. The V gene is TRBV5-1, the J gene TRBJ2-1; TRBD2 is a possible D gene (6 bases). The germline CDR1 and CDR2 sequences are SGHRS and YFSETQ. V lost 4 bases and J lost 4, with 12 bases in between. The CDR3 sequence is 14 residues long. DNA of the CDR3: TGCGCCAGCAGCCGAGGGACTTTATACAATGAGCAGTTCTTC. This codes for CASSRGTLYNEQFF.

This sequence joins TRBV6-1 and TRBJ2-1; D may be TRBD1 or TRBD2 (5 bases each). Trimming pared 3 bases from V and 6 bases from J, leaving 15 bases between. This CDR3 comprises 15 residues. CDR1 and CDR2 from the germline V gene are MNHNS and SASEGT. CDR3 nucleotides: TGTGCCAGCAGTGAGAGGGGCGTCGGTAGCAATGAGCAGTTCTTC. It translates to CASSERGVGSNEQFF.

The rearrangement joins TRBV11-2 to TRBJ2-7, with D possibly being TRBD2 (5 bases). Per germline, CDR1 SGHAT and CDR2 FQNNGV. The CDR3 loop spans 15 amino acids. V was cut by 5 bases and J by 2 bases, with 16 bases left in between. CDR3: CASSPDWRGPYEQYF. CDR3 DNA sequence: TGTGCCAGCAGCCCCGATTGGAGAGGGCCCTACGAGCAGTACTTC.

The chain employs TRBV5-6 and TRBJ2-7; 9 nucleotides agree with TRBD1. Germline loops: CDR1 SGHDT, CDR2 YYEEEE. The length of the CDR3 is 14 residues. V was clipped by 4 bases and J by 2 bases; unmatched bases: 4. The CDR3 DNA is TGTGCCAGCAGCCGGGGACAGGGAGCCTACGAGCAGTACTTC. This codes for CASSRGQGAYEQYF.

A remark on this clone: This sample includes further DNA sequences coding for the same CDR3. The CDR3 nucleotides are TGTGCCAGCAGCTTCGGCAGTTCCTACAATGAGCAGTTCTTC. Protein product: CASSFGSSYNEQFF. This rearrangement joins TRBV5-6 to TRBJ2-1; D is undetermined. The germline V and J ends were trimmed by 2 bases and 1 base, with 7 bases remaining between them. The CDR3 is 14 residues long. In germline, CDR1 is SGHDT, CDR2 YYEEEE.

This chain uses TRBV5-1 with TRBJ2-1; TRBD1 aligns across 11 bases. The trim removed 4 bases at V and 8 bases at J, leaving 11 bases unmatched. This CDR3 has 16 amino acids. Per the germline V gene, CDR1 is SGHRS and CDR2 is YFSETQ. As DNA, the CDR3 is TGCGCCAGCAGCCCGGGCGGGACAGGGGGTCAGGATGAGCAGTTCTTC. Amino acids: CASSPGGTGGQDEQFF.

This rearrangement joins TRBV30 to TRBJ1-4; weak D call: TRBD1 (5 bases). Per germline, CDR1 GTSNPN and CDR2 SVGIG (reference sequence). CDR3 length: 14 residues. Trimming took off 4 bases at V and 7 bases at J, with 16 bases between the two ends. CDR3 residues: CAWTPGGVIEKLFF. The CDR3 DNA is TGTGCCTGGACCCCCGGGGGGGTAATTGAAAAACTGTTTTTT.

The gene calls are TRBV19 and TRBJ2-5; 7 bases fit TRBD1. Germline values: CDR1 LNHDA, CDR2 SQIVND (reference sequence). V shed 5 bases, J shed 5 bases, and the junction held 8 bases outside the gene matches. CDR3 length: 14 residues. The CDR3 region is CASSANRGMETQYF. In nucleotides, the CDR3 is TGTGCCAGTAGTGCTAACAGGGGCATGGAGACCCAGTACTTC.

J is TRBJ2-3 and V is TRBV7-3; 16 bases align to TRBD2. V was pared by 5 bases and J by 2 bases, with 7 bases of the junction left unmatched. CDR3 length: 18 amino acids. Per germline, CDR1 SGHTA and CDR2 FQGTGA. The CDR3 region is CASSGTSGRVLHTDTQYF. Written as DNA, the CDR3 is TGTGCCAGCAGCGGGACTAGCGGGAGGGTCCTACACACAGATACGCAGTATTTT.

This clone was seen a handful of times. Additional DNA sequences in this sample encode the identical CDR3. The rearrangement uses TRBV2 and TRBJ1-1, with D unresolved. V was trimmed by 4 bases and J by 0 bases, leaving 9 bases between them. Germline V gene data show CDR1 as SNHLY and CDR2 as FYNNEI. There are 14 residues in the CDR3. Written as DNA, the CDR3 is TGTGCCAGCAGTGTAACAGCGATGAACACTGAAGCTTTCTTT. It specifies CASSVTAMNTEAFF.

The chain uses TRBV29-1 and TRBJ2-7; no firm D call. Germline lookup yields CDR1 SQVTM and CDR2 ANQGSEA. The V and J ends lost 6 bases and 0 bases respectively, with 15 bases between them. The CDR3 is 14 amino acids. DNA for the CDR3: TGCAGCGTCGCCATAACTTTTCACTCCTACGAGCAGTACTTC. Its translation: CSVAITFHSYEQYF.

The chain has TRBV30 and TRBJ2-1; D not certain. Germline V lookup: CDR1 GTSNPN, CDR2 SVGIG (reference sequence). Between the trimmed V and J ends, which lost 0 bases and 6 bases, there was a span of 9 bases. The CDR3 runs to 13 residues. CDR3 sequence: CAWSVPGVNEQFF. In DNA, the CDR3 is TGTGCCTGGAGTGTACCGGGCGTCAATGAGCAGTTCTTC.

The chain uses TRBV19 and TRBJ1-1; weak D call: TRBD1 (6 bases). The CDR3 is 13 amino acids. The V end was cut by 6 bases, the J end by 6 bases, with 14 bases between. Germline V gene sequence: CDR1 LNHDA, CDR2 SQIVND (reference sequence). In DNA, the CDR3 is TGTGCCAGTAGCCTTCGACAGGCCGCTGAAGCTTTCTTT. Its translation is CASSLRQAAEAFF. Based on the CDR3 plus reference TRBV19 and TRBJ1-1, the full variable domain is DGGITQSPKYLFRKEGQNVTLSCEQNLNHDAMYWYRQDPGQGLRLIYYSQIVNDFQKGDIAEGYSVSREKKESFPLTVTSAQKNPTAFYLCASSLRQAAEAFFGQGTRLTVV.

The chain is built from TRBV5-4 and TRBJ1-1; the D is unclear. The CDR3 is made up of 13 amino acids. The V gene's germline CDR1 is SGHNT and CDR2 YYREEE (reference sequence). V lost 1 base and J 5 bases, leaving 9 bases between the germline ends. Here the CDR3 DNA reads TGTGCCAGCAGCTTGAGCTCGGCGACTGAAGCTTTCTTT. This encodes CASSLSSATEAFF.